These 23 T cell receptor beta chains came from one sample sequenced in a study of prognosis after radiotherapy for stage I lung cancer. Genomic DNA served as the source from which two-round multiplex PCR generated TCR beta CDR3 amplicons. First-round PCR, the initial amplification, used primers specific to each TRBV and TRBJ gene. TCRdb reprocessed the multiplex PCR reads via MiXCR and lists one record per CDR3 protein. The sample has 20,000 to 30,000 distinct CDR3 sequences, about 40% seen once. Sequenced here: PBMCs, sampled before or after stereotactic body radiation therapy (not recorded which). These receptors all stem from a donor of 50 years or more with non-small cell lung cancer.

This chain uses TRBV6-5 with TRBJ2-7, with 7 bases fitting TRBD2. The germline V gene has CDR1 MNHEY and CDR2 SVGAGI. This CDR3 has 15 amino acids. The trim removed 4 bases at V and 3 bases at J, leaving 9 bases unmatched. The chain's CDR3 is CASSSLGGEIYEQYF. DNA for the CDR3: TGTGCCAGCAGTTCATTGGGGGGGGAGATCTACGAGCAGTACTTC.

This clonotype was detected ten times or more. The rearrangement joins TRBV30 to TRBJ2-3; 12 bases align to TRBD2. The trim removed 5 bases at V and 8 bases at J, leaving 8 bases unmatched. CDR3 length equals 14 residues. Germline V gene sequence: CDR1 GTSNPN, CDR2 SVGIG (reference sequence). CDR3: CAWRTSGMYFTQYF. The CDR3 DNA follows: TGTGCCTGGCGGACTAGCGGGATGTATTTTACGCAGTATTTT.

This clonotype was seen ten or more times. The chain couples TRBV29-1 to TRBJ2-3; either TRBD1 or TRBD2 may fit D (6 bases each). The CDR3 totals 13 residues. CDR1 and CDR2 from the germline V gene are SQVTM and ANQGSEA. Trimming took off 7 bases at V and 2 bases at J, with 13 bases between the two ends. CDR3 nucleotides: TGCAGCGGTGGGGGGCCGGACACAGATACGCAGTATTTT. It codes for CSGGGPDTDTQYF.

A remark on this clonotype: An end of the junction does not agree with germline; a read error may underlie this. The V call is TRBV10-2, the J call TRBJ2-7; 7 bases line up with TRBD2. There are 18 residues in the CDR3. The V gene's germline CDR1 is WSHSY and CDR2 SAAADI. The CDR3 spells CATKTGRRVRTLAYEQHF. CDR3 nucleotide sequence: TGCGCCACCAAAACCGGGAGGAGGGTCCGAACTTTAGCCTACGAGCAGCACTTC.

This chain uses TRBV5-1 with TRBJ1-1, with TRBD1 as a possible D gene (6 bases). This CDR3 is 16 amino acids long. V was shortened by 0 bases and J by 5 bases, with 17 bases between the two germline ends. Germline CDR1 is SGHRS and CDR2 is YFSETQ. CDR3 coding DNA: TGCGCCAGCAGCTTGGGAGACAGGATGGGGGGGACTGAAGCTTTCTTT. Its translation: CASSLGDRMGGTEAFF.

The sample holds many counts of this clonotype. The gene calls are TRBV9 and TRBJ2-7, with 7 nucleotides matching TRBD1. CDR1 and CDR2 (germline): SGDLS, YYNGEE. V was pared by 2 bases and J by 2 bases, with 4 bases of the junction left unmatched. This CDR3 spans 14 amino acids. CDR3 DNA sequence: TGTGCCAGCAGCGTGGGGGACAGAGCCTACGAGCAGTACTTC. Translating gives CASSVGDRAYEQYF.

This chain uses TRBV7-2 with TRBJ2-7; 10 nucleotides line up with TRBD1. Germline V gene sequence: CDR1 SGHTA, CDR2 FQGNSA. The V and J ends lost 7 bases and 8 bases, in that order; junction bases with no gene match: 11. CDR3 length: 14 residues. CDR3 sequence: CASIPDRGRPQQYF. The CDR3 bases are TGTGCCAGCATCCCAGACAGGGGGCGCCCCCAGCAGTACTTC. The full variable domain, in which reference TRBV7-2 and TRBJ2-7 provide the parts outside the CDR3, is GAGVSQSPSNKVTEKGKDVELRCDPISGHTALYWYRQSLGQGLEFLIYFQGNSAPDKSGLPSDRFSAERTGGSVSTLTIQRTQQEDSAVYLCASIPDRGRPQQYFGPGTRLTVT.

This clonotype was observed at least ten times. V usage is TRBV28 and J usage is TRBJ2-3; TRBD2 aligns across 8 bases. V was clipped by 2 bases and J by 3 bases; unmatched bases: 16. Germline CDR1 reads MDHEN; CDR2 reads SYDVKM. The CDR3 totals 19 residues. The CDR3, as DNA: TGTGCCAGCAGTTTAAGTATCACCGGGACTAGATACATTACAGATACGCAGTATTTT. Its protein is CASSLSITGTRYITDTQYF.

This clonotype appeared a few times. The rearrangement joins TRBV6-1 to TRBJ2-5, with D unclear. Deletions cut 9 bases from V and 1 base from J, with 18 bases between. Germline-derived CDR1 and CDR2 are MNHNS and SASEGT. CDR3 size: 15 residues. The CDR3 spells CASSRYPVSQETQYF. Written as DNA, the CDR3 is TGTGCCAGTAGTCGATACCCAGTGTCCCAAGAGACCCAGTACTTC.

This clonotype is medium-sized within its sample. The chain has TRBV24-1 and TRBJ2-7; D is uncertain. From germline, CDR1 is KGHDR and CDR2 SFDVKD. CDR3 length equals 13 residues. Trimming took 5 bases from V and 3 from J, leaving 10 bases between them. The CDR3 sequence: CATSAPGIYEQYF. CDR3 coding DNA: TGTGCCACCAGTGCCCCTGGGATCTACGAGCAGTACTTC.

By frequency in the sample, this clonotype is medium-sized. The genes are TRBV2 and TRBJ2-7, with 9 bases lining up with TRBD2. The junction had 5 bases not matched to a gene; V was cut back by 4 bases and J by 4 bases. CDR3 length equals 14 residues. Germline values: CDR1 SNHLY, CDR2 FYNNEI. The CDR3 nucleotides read TGTGCCAGCAGTGCCGGGCGGGAGGGTTACGAGCAGTACTTC. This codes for CASSAGREGYEQYF.

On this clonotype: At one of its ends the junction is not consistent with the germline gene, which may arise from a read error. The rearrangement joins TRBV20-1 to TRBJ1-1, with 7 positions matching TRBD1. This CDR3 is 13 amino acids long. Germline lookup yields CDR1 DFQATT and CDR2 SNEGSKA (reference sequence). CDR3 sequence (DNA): TGCAGTGCTAGAGATGGGGGACAGATTGAAGCTTTATTT. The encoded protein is CSARDGGQIEALF.

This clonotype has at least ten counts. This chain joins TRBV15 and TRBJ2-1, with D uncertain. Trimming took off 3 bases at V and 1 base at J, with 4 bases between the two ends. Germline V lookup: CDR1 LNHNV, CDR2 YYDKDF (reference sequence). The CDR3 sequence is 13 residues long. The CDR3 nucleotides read TGTGCCACCAGCAGGGAGTCCTACAATGAGCAGTTCTTC. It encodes CATSRESYNEQFF. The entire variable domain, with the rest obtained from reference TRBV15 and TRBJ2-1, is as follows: DAMVIQNPRYQVTQFGKPVTLSCSQTLNHNVMYWYQQKSSQAPKLLFHYYDKDFNNEADTPDNFQSRRPNTSFCFLDIRSPGLGDTAMYLCATSRESYNEQFFGPGTRLTVL.

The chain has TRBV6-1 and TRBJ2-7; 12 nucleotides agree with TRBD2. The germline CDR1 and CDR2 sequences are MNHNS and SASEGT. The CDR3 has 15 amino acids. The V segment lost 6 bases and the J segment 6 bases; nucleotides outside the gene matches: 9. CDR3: CASSAGLAGTCEQYF. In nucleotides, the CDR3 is TGTGCCAGCAGCGCGGGACTAGCGGGTACCTGCGAGCAGTACTTC.

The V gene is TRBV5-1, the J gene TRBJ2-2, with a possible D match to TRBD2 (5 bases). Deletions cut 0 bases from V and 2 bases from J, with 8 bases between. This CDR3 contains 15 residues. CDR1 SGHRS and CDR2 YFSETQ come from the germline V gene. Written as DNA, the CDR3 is TGCGCCAGCAGCTTGGCGGGAATTAACACCGGGGAGCTGTTTTTT. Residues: CASSLAGINTGELFF.

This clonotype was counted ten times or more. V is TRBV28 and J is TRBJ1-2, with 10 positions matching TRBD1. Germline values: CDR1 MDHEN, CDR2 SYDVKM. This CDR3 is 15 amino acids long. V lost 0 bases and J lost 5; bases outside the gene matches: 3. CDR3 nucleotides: TGTGCCAGCAGTTTATGGACAGGGGGCCAGTATGGCTACACCTTC. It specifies CASSLWTGGQYGYTF.

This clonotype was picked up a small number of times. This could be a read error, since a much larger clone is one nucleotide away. CDR3 DNA: TGTGCCAGCAGCCCCGGGACAGCATTAGACTACAAGCAGTACTTC. This gives the protein CASSPGTALDYKQYF. The chain employs TRBV5-5 and TRBJ2-7; 7 bases line up with TRBD1. Germline CDR1 SGHKS, CDR2 YYEKEE (reference sequence). The CDR3 totals 15 residues.

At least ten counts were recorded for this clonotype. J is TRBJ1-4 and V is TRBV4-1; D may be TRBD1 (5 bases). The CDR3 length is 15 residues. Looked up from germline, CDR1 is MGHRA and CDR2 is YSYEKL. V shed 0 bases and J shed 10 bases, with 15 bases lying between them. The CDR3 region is CASSQDVTVVGKLFF. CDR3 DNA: TGCGCCAGCAGCCAAGATGTGACAGTAGTTGGAAAACTGTTTTTT.

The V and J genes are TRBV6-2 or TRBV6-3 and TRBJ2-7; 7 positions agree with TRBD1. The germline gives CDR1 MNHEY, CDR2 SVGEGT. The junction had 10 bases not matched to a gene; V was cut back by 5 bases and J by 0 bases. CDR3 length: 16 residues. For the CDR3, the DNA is TGTGCCAGCAGTGAAGAAGAGACAGGGAGCTCCTACGAGCAGTACTTC. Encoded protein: CASSEEETGSSYEQYF.

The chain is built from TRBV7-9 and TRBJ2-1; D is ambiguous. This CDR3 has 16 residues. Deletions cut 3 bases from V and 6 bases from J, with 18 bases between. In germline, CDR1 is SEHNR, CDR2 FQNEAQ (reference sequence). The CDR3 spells CASSLEQFTRSNEQFF. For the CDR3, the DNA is TGTGCCAGCAGCTTGGAACAGTTCACCCGGAGCAATGAGCAGTTCTTC. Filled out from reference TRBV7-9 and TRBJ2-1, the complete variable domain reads DTGVSQNPRHKITKRGQNVTFRCDPISEHNRLYWYRQTLGQGPEFLTYFQNEAQLEKSRLLSDRFSAERPKGSFSTLEIQRTEQGDSAMYLCASSLEQFTRSNEQFFGPGTRLTVL.

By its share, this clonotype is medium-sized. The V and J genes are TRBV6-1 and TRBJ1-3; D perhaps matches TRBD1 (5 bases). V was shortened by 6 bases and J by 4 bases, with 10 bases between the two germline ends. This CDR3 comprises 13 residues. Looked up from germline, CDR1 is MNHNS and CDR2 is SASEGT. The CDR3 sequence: CASRRTLGNTIYF. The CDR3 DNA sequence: TGTGCCAGCAGACGGACATTAGGAAACACCATATATTTT.

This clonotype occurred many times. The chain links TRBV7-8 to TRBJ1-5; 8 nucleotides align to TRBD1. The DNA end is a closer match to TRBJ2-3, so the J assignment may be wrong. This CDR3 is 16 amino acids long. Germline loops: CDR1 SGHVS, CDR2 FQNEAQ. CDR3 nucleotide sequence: TGTGCCAGCAGCTTATTACCCACCGGGGGCGGGACAGGCCAGTATTTT. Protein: CASSLLPTGGGTGQYF.

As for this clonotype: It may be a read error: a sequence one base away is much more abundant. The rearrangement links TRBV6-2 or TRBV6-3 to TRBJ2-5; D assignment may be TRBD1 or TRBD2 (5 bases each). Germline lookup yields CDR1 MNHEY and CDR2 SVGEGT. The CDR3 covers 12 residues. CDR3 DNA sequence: TGTGCCACCGCCGGGGCTTGGGAGACCCAGCACTTC. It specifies CATAGAWETQHF.